This entry lists 9 T cell receptor beta chains sequenced from one sample in a study of Ad26.COV2.S vaccination and SARS-CoV-2 variants. Some clones are missing from TCRdb's copy, which holds only in-frame ones; the method was immunoSEQ multiplex PCR. The sample lists about 350,000 clones, 86% occurring once. The treatment here: around 19 received Ad26.COV2.S at low or high dose, single or two shots; five or six received placebo; per-sample allocation not given. Specimen acquisition occurred on day 63 following the initial vaccine or placebo injection. Sequenced material: peripheral blood, taken in a trial of Ad26.COV2.S vaccine versus placebo. All receptors derive from a person between 18 and 60 years old who received the Ad26.COV2.S COVID-19 vaccine or a placebo.

The chain combines TRBV7-2 with TRBJ2-2, with 7 nucleotides matching TRBD1. V dropped 5 bases and J dropped 5; count of bases not matched to a gene: 8. Germline CDR1 is SGHTA and CDR2 is FQGNSA. The CDR3 length is 15 residues. The CDR3 sequence is CASSPGQSKTGELFF. CDR3 in DNA: TGTGCCAGCAGCCCGGGACAGTCCAAAACCGGGGAGCTGTTTTTT.

The chain recombines TRBV28 with TRBJ2-2; D is perhaps TRBD1 or TRBD2 (5 bases each). The V end was cut by 6 bases, the J end by 2 bases, with 19 bases between. This CDR3 contains 17 residues. Looked up from germline, CDR1 is MDHEN and CDR2 is SYDVKM. The CDR3 sequence is CASSPPEGGHNTGELFF. CDR3 sequence (DNA): TGTGCCAGCAGCCCCCCCGAGGGCGGACACAACACCGGGGAGCTGTTTTTT.

The gene calls are TRBV28 and TRBJ2-1; TRBD2 matches 9 bases. This CDR3 is built from 15 residues. The J segment lost 9 bases and the V segment lost 3 bases, leaving 9 bases of the junction unmatched. The germline gives CDR1 MDHEN, CDR2 SYDVKM. CDR3 amino acids: CASSLTGTSNGEQFF. DNA for the CDR3: TGTGCCAGCAGTTTGACCGGGACTAGCAACGGTGAGCAGTTCTTC.

The chain recombines TRBV18 with TRBJ1-5; 7 nucleotides match TRBD1. Losses at the gene ends were 2 bases for V and 7 bases for J; bases not matched to a gene: 8. From germline, CDR1 is KGHSH and CDR2 LQKENI. The CDR3 has 15 amino acids. DNA of the CDR3: TGTGCCAGCTCACCATCGGTAGGGGGCTTGCAGCCCCAGCATTTT. This codes for CASSPSVGGLQPQHF.

This rearrangement joins TRBV19 to TRBJ2-1, with TRBD2 matching 8 bases. The J segment lost 0 bases and the V segment lost 5 bases, leaving 6 bases of the junction unmatched. Per germline, CDR1 LNHDA and CDR2 SQIVND (reference sequence). This CDR3 contains 16 residues. CDR3 sequence: CASSAIAGRSYNEQFF. In DNA form, the CDR3 reads TGTGCCAGTAGTGCTATAGCGGGGCGCTCCTACAATGAGCAGTTCTTC.

Remarks on this clone: In the same sample, other DNA sequences code for this CDR3. The chain carries TRBV7-2 and TRBJ1-5, with a weak D call TRBD1 (5 bases). The V gene's germline CDR1 is SGHTA and CDR2 FQGNSA. The ends were cut back, 5 bases at V and 2 bases at J, with 7 bases in the middle. This CDR3 is 13 amino acids long. DNA for the CDR3: TGTGCCAGCAGCCTCAGGGGCAATCAGCCCCAGCATTTT. It translates to CASSLRGNQPQHF.

The V call is TRBV28, the J call TRBJ1-4; 8 nucleotides match TRBD1. In germline, CDR1 is MDHEN, CDR2 SYDVKM. This CDR3 comprises 15 residues. The ends lost 3 bases at V and 8 bases at J; junction bases unmatched: 8. The CDR3 protein is CASSLAGTGGEKLFF. The DNA for the CDR3 is TGTGCCAGCAGTTTGGCCGGGACAGGTGGCGAAAAACTGTTTTTT.

This sequence joins TRBV28 and TRBJ1-2, with D possibly being TRBD1 (6 bases). The CDR3 length is 12 residues. CDR1 is MDHEN and CDR2 is SYDVKM in the germline V gene. The V gene lost 3 bases and the J gene lost 6 bases, with 8 bases spanning the gap. CDR3 sequence reads: CASSLGGHGYTF. The CDR3 DNA is TGTGCCAGCAGTTTGGGGGGGCATGGCTACACCTTC.

The gene calls are TRBV7-2 and TRBJ1-5; D is perhaps TRBD1 (6 bases). This CDR3 has 15 residues. The germline V gene encodes CDR1 SGHTA and CDR2 FQGNSA. Trimming removed 4 bases from V and 7 bases from J, with 17 bases in between. The CDR3 nucleotides are TGTGCCAGCAGCTACAAGGCGGGGGCGAGGCAGCCCCAGCATTTT. Amino acids: CASSYKAGARQPQHF.